The sequence of this T cell receptor (beta chain) was determined in a study of T cells in Graves' hyperthyroidism and ophthalmopathy. Broader study findings: Onset of ophthalmopathy came a median 6.5 months after the model predicted it. Blood held most thyroid clonotypes expanded above 0.001 frequency.

Regions amplified from RNA transcripts were the TCR beta CDR3 regions. TCR CDR3 regions were first amplified by RT-PCR with HTBI primers. Each CDR3 protein is one row after TCRdb ran MiXCR on the multiplex PCR reads. The sample comprises around 450,000 distinct CDR3 sequences, roughly 15% of which are singletons, and about 5% rests with the top ten. Trimming pared 10 bases from V and 7 bases from J, leaving 23 bases between. This CDR3 contains 14 residues. Germline V gene lookup returns CDR1 MDHEN and CDR2 SYDVKM. A patient was excluded if there was uncontrolled infection, other autoimmune disease, pregnancy or lactation. Diagnosis relied on clinical symptoms, serum thyroxine and TRAb, thyroid ultrasound and orbital computed tomography. This clonotype was found many times. Antigen: not known.

The sequence was obtained from a young woman with Graves' hyperthyroidism. The rearrangement uses TRBV28 and TRBJ2-7, with D maybe TRBD2 (6 bases). The sample taken for sequencing was blood. The chain's CDR3 is CATFSFGEAREQYF. DNA of the CDR3: TGTGCCACTTTTTCGTTTGGGGAGGCCCGTGAGCAGTACTTC. The variable domain in full, completed from reference TRBV28 and TRBJ2-7, reads DVKVTQSSRYLVKRTGEKVFLECVQDMDHENMFWYRQDPGLGLRLIYFSYDVKMKEKGDIPEGYSVSREKKERFSLILESASTNQTSMYLCATFSFGEAREQYFGPGTRLTVT.